The entry below describes one TCR beta chain. Its target antigen remains unknown. No base qualities exist here, and no much larger clone lies one base off it. The CDR3 numbers 16 residues from cysteine through phenylalanine. Solely the CDR3 DNA is kept, with 48 bases framed from the first base. The V end loses 0 bases and the J end loses 0 bases, and a stretch of 10 bases separates them. Per the germline V gene, SGDLS is the CDR1 and YYNGEE is the CDR2. These data originate in a study of cytomegalovirus exposure and HLA in healthy donors (dated by TCRdb to the late 2010s). For the study in its entirety: An earlier analysis of roughly 570 of the donors reported 276 Gb of sequence data and 95 million to 120 million unique TCR beta sequences obtained from approximately 180 million T cells. The genetic ancestry cluster associated with self-reported Caucasian donors included around four fifths of the 350 to 500 genotyped donors. Donor age, sex, ethnicity and CMV serostatus were collected together with the repertoire data. To study patterns of TCR occurrence, a later analysis re-analyzed previously published TCR beta repertoires from around 660 donors and added high-resolution HLA genotyping. Genome-wide SNP genotypes for about 65% of the roughly 670 donors were used in a later genetic analysis, which treated that subset as a discovery cohort. To decide whether each TCR beta V gene segment behaved as functional or pseudogenic, an earlier analysis of approximately 590 of the donors relied on high-throughput TCR beta sequencing. The later analysis used no new phenotypic data to find candidate immune exposures, relying instead on TCR beta sequences and their occurrence across donors. A handful of DR-DQ haplotypes were handled as single units for association and clustering because linkage in the cohort was strong. The T cell repertoires of under 700 subjects were profiled by immunosequencing and related to cytomegalovirus serostatus. In addition to the first cohort of 650 to 750 subjects, a separate validation cohort of under 150 different subjects was used. The number of typed donors differed by locus: about 620-640 for A, B, C, DRB1 and DQB1; 522 for DQA1; 606 for DPA1; and around 450 for DPB1. The study combined high-throughput TCR immunosequencing, statistical association of individual TCRs with disease status, and machine learning to predict cytomegalovirus infection status. All discovery cohort repertoires had been generated on a single sequencing platform. Class I and class II HLA loci were covered by the typing at four-digit resolution. The study was designed to test whether signatures of past pathogen exposure could be identified by cataloging public T cell receptors. An early release that covered fewer than 750 HLA-typed donors contained approximately 300 gigabases of sequencing data and roughly 84 million unique TCR sequences. Among about 400 genotyped donors of the cohort, an average of roughly 230,000 unique TCR beta nucleotide sequences was sequenced per donor, of which 15% to 20% were non-productive. Here is what the overall study found, with its caveats: Correlated functional status among segregating V segments might reflect linkage disequilibrium, but an unknown experimental factor could not be ruled out. It was suggested by the authors that the approach could potentially be generalized to other disease states and immunological phenotypes. In both the original and validation cohorts, the classifier was reported to diagnose cytomegalovirus status with high specificity and sensitivity. The presence/absence analyses assumed that sequencing depth was roughly uniform across donors, and that assumption may not be true. A later genetic analysis reported fewer N-insertions in productive TCRs among donors in an Asian-associated ancestry cluster than the approximately 700-donor mean. In a later analysis, most CMV-associated TCR beta chains were found to appear HLA-restricted, with HLA associations seemingly driven largely by CMV exposure. When HLA alleles, especially DR and DQ, strongly co-occurred, TCR associations were difficult to assign to individual alleles. The study gave a list of under 200 TCR beta chains associated with cytomegalovirus. At a false discovery rate of 0.05, a later analysis linked some 18,000 TCR beta sequences to specific HLA alleles. Because HLA typing was missing for some donors at each locus, association tests included only the typed subset. For the cohort, immune exposure information was limited to CMV serostatus. The earlier analysis of 587 of the donors excluded roughly 17 rarely observed V segments, including chromosome 9 orphons, because counts were too low. A further reported finding was that TCR beta sequences accurately predicted the HLA-A and HLA-B alleles for most subjects in the first cohort. In an earlier analysis of fewer than 700 of the donors, most TCR beta V segments appeared in productive rearrangements about 90% or about 30% of the time, broadly matching IMGT annotations. In this cohort, only TCR beta chains were sequenced, and detectable features were limited by the absence of alpha or paired-chain data. Most TCR sequences were observed very rarely across donors, whereas some public TCRs were present in many individuals. According to a later analysis, parvovirus B19, influenza, CMV and Epstein-Barr virus appeared linked to several top co-occurrence clusters. A later analysis found that HLA-associated TCR beta chains were more clonally expanded and had lower generation probabilities than equally common non-associated chains. In a later analysis, the rate of TCR association differed among HLA loci, with DRB1 alleles having the most associated TCRs and HLA-C alleles having the fewest. A later genetic analysis associated a missense DCLRE1C variant with V-gene and J-gene trimming of TCR beta chains, and an independent cohort replicated the association. The sequencing pipeline was judged likely to have produced a cluster of highly shared sequence variants as a technical artifact. Because the 87-base-pair reads could not distinguish some IMGT-functional V segments, including TRBV6-2 and TRBV6-3, those segments were excluded. A few of the identified cytomegalovirus-associated TCR beta chains were confirmed in vitro to be specific for cytomegalovirus antigens.

The cohort was made up of approximately 670 healthy bone marrow donors. All cohort members were sampled while nominally healthy, although unrecorded immune exposures were likely present. The donor was CMV seronegative and belonged to the group of 350 or so seronegative cohort members. A peripheral blood sample was collected from each donor, and TCR beta sequencing was performed on peripheral blood mononuclear cells. Genomic DNA was extracted from the blood cell samples with the Qiagen DNeasy Blood Extraction Kit. The library relied on the immunoSEQ multiplex PCR assay. A mixture of 60 forward primers for TCR Vbeta segments and 13 reverse primers for TCR Jbeta segments was used in the multiplex PCR. Amplification of the CDR3 region of rearranged TCR beta genes was performed with a multiplex PCR assay on genomic DNA. The Illumina HiSeq System was used to sequence the amplified TCR beta libraries as 87-base-pair reads. As for the authors' bioinformatics: A later analysis counted about 80 million unique TCR beta chains across the 640 or so repertoires, and around 9.9 million of these chains were shared by at least two donors. Raw reads were error-corrected and collapsed into unique sequences with a nearest-neighbor algorithm that merged closely related sequences to remove PCR and sequencing errors. CDR3 sequences were aligned to IMGT reference sequences to assign V, D and J gene segments. For a sequence to be retained, a match of at least six nucleotides to both a V gene segment and a J gene segment was required. A rearrangement was called productive if the CDR3 had no stop codons and remained in frame with V and J, and every other rearrangement was called non-productive. Following IMGT convention, CDR3 was defined as the stretch from the second conserved V-encoded cysteine up to the conserved J-encoded phenylalanine. The earlier analysis of some 580 of the donors excluded any sequence lacking an unambiguous match to a single V gene segment. In an earlier analysis of almost 600 of the donors, a V segment was called functional when productive rearrangements were above 56.7%, and segregating when the standard deviation between donors exceeded 5%. A statistical classification framework was built to diagnose cytomegalovirus status from the catalog of TCR beta chain sequences. A later analysis assigned V and J genes by comparing TCR nucleotide sequences with IMGT/GENE-DB human TR gene sequences. The TCRdist pipeline was used in a later analysis to assign CDR3 sequences and most-parsimonious VDJ recombination scenarios. In a later analysis, every TCR beta chain was defined by the combination of its CDR3 amino acid sequence and its V-gene family, and reads without a unique V-gene family were dropped. A later analysis removed several hundred highly shared, low-generation-probability nucleotide sequences to deal with suspected cross-contamination and a sequencing artifact. In a later analysis, a clonal expansion index was calculated for each public chain from normalized within-repertoire ranks of inferred template counts. In a later analysis, generation probabilities were computed using a VDJ recombination model fitted to out-of-frame rearrangements, and the results were checked against IGoR. In a later analysis, TCR-TCR, TCR-HLA and TCR-CMV co-occurrence was scored with hypergeometric tests, and a repertoire-size bias correction was applied to TCR pairs. A later analysis estimated false discovery rates by permuting HLA or CMV assignments 20 times. In a later analysis, co-occurring TCRs were grouped using DBSCAN, and TCRdist sequence similarity was added for clustering within HLA-allele-positive subsets. Repertoires with fewer than 30,000 or more than 120,000 public chains, plus five repertoires with anomalous nucleotide sharing, were excluded from co-occurrence clustering. What TCRdb holds here is the immuneACCESS table cut down to in-frame rearrangements. Part of the clones is not present; checked against another copy, under half of the missing clones reflect an unresolved V gene, and the others are unexplained. V and J calls and clone size come straight from that table; D and trimming were deduced from the DNA. The sample table records approximately 200,000 clones; roughly four fifths of these occur just once. Under 0.25% of the sample lies in the top ten.

The source material was PBMCs. This TCR was recovered from a girl aged 2-10 years in good health and CMV-seronegative. The rearrangement combines TRBV9 with TRBJ1-3, with the D gene too uncertain to name. The CDR3 loop reads CASSVGGGGSGNTIYF. The nucleotides are TGTGCCAGCAGCGTAGGAGGAGGTGGCTCTGGAAACACCATATATTTT.